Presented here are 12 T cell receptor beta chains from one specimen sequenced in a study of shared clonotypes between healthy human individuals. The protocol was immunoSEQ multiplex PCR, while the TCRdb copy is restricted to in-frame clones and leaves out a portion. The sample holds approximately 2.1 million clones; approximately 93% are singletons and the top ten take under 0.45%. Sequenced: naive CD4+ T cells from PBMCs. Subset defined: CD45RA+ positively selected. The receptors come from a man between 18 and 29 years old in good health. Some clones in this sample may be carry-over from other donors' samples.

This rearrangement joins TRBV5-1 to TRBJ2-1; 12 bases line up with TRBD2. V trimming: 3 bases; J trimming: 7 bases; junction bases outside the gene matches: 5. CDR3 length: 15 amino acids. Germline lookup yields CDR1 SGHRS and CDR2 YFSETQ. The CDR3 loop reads CASSSRLAGVNEQFF. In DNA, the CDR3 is TGCGCCAGCAGCTCAAGACTAGCGGGAGTGAATGAGCAGTTCTTC.

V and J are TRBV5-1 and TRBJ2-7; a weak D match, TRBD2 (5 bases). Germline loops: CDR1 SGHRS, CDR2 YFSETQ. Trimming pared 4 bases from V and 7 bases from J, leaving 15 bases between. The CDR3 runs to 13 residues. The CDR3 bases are TGCGCCAGCAGCCGACTGGGGAGTGGGGAGCAGTACTTC. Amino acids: CASSRLGSGEQYF.

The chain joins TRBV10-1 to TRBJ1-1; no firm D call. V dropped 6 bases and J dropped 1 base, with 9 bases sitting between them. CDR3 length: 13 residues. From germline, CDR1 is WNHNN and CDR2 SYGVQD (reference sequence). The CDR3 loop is CASRLNGNTEAFF. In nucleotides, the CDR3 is TGCGCCAGCAGACTCAACGGGAACACTGAAGCTTTCTTT.

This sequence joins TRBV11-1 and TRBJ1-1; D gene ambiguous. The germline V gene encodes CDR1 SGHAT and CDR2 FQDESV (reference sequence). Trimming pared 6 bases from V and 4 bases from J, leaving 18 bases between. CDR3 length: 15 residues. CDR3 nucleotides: TGTGCCAGCAGGTACGACGGCCGGGCGAGCACTGAAGCTTTCTTT. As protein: CASRYDGRASTEAFF.

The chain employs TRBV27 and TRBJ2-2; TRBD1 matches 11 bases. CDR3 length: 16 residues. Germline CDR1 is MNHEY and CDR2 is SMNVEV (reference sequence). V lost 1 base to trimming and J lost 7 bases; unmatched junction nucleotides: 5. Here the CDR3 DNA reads TGTGCCAGCAGTTTATACGGGACAGGGGGAATCGGGGAGCTGTTTTTT. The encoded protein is CASSLYGTGGIGELFF.

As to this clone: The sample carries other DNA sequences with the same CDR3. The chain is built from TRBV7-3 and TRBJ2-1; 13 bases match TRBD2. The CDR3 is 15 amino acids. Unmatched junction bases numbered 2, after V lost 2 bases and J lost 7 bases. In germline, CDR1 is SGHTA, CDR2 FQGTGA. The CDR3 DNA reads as TGTGCCAGCAGCTTAGGACTAGCGGGAGTAAATGAGCAGTTCTTC. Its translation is CASSLGLAGVNEQFF.

For the CDR3, the DNA is TGTGCCAGCAGCCTCAGCGGGAGGGGTGAGCAGTTCTTC. As protein: CASSLSGRGEQFF. V and J are TRBV9 and TRBJ2-1; the match to TRBD2 covers 10 bases. CDR3 length: 13 residues. Trimming took 4 bases from V and 9 from J; bases not matched to a gene: 4. CDR1 and CDR2 (germline): SGDLS, YYNGEE.

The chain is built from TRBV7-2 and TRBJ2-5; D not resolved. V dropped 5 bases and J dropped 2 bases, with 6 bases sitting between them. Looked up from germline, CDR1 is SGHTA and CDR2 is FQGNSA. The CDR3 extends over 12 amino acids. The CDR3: CASSRTQETQYF. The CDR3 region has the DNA TGTGCCAGCAGCCGAACGCAAGAGACCCAGTACTTC.

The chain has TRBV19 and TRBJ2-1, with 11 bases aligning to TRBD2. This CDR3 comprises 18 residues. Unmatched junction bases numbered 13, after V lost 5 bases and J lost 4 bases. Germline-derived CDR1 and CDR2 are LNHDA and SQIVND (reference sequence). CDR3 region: CASSLHSTSGSGYNEQFF. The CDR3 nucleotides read TGTGCCAGTAGTCTCCACTCTACTAGCGGGAGCGGATACAATGAGCAGTTCTTC.

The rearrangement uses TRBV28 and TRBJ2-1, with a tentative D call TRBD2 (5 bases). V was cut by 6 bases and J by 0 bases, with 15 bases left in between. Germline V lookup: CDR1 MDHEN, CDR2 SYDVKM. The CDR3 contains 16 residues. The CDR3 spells CASSLGLASSYNEQFF. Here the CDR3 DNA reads TGTGCCAGCAGCCTCGGACTGGCGAGCTCCTACAATGAGCAGTTCTTC.

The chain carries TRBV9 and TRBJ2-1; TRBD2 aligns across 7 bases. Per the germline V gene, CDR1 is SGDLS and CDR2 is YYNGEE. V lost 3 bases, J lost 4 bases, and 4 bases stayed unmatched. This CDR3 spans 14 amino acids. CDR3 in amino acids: CASSARAGYNEQFF. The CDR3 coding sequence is TGTGCCAGCAGCGCTCGAGCGGGATACAATGAGCAGTTCTTC. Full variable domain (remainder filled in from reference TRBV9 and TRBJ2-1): DSGVTQTPKHLITATGQRVTLRCSPRSGDLSVYWYQQSLDQGLQFLIQYYNGEERAKGNILERFSAQQFPDLHSELNLSSLELGDSALYFCASSARAGYNEQFFGPGTRLTVL.

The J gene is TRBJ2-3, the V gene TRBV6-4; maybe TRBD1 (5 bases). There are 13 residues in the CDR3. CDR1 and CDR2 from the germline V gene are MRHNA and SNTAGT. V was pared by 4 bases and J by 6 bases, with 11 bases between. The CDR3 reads CASSVGLGDTQYF. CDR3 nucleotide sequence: TGTGCCAGCAGTGTGGGGCTTGGTGATACGCAGTATTTT.